The clone carrying this T cell receptor beta chain turned up a few times. What it binds is unknown. This entry belongs to a study of cytomegalovirus exposure and HLA in healthy donors. About the research overall: When about 400 donors were genotyped, about 80% of them were found to fall in the Caucasian-associated ancestry cluster.

This CDR3 has 17 residues. Unmatched junction bases numbered 9, after V lost 1 base and J lost 4 bases. Germline CDR1 is LGHNT and CDR2 is FRNRAP. PCR primers comprised 60 Vbeta and 13 Jbeta primers. This table comes from immunoSEQ multiplex PCR, and its TCRdb copy is limited to in-frame clones, with some not included. The sample includes under 200,000 clones, about three quarters seen only once; the top ten take 0.6% to 0.95%. Findings and caveats of the study: Later analysis revealed greater clonal expansion in HLA-associated TCR beta chains than in equally common others.

The sequence came from a female donor in good health and CMV-seronegative. J is TRBJ2-1 and V is TRBV12-5, with 8 bases that match TRBD2. Sequencing was done on a sample of PBMCs. CDR3 protein: CASGLGPTGGRYNEQFF. The CDR3 DNA sequence: TGTGCTAGTGGTTTGGGGCCAACGGGGGGGCGATACAATGAGCAGTTCTTC.